This TCR beta chain appears in the sequencing data of a study of blood T cell repertoires in COVID-19. Study details: The United States, Italy and Spain provided the acute and convalescent COVID-19 samples. Sample material is recorded as cDNA or gDNA derived from T cells, B-cell-depleted T cells, or PBMCs.

Authors' methods: Estimation of nucleated cell counts was performed using reference gene primer amplification. Here immunoSEQ multiplex PCR was the method, and the copy in TCRdb shows in-frame clones only, minus some. From that table come the V and J calls and clone size; the DNA was used to work out D and trimming. The sample carries roughly 180,000 clones, 70% to 80% recorded once. Followed over time, Seattle patients had been enrolled while infection was active. Germline CDR1 reads SGHDT; CDR2 reads YYEEEE. Trimming stripped 5 bases from V and 3 bases from J, with 20 bases between. The CDR3 consists of 16 residues.

Sample: peripheral blood. The rearrangement joins TRBV5-6 to TRBJ1-2, with D possibly being TRBD1 (6 bases). The clonotype was recovered from an older woman with COVID-19, enrolled during active disease. The CDR3 sequence is CASRWGGRQVDYGYTF. CDR3 nucleotides: TGTGCCAGCAGATGGGGGGGGCGACAGGTTGACTATGGCTACACCTTC. The full variable domain, rest sourced from reference TRBV5-6 and TRBJ1-2, is DAGVTQSPTHLIKTRGQQVTLRCSPKSGHDTVSWYQQALGQGPQFIFQYYEEEERQRGNFPDRFSGHQFPNYSSELNVNALLLGDSALYLCASRWGGRQVDYGYTFGSGTRLTVV.